This T cell receptor beta chain was captured by sequencing in a study of early T cells in non-severe SARS-CoV-2 infection. Overall study context: Sequencing of unsorted whole blood was done on bulk RNA, leaving chains unpaired.

Germline V gives CDR1 SQVTM, CDR2 ANQGSEA. V lost 0 bases to trimming and J lost 5 bases, with 4 bases between them. CDR3 length: 11 amino acids. Researchers tagged individual cDNA molecules with unique molecular identifiers. Each CDR3 protein is one row after TCRdb ran MiXCR on the 5' RACE reads. The sample holds around 78,000 distinct CDR3 sequences, about a tenth seen once. This clonotype has more than one count but fewer than ten. The origin of this receptor is an adult who was a healthcare worker with PCR-confirmed SARS-CoV-2 infection or an uninfected control (not recorded which). The starting material was whole blood, obtained at baseline. This chain joins TRBV29-1 and TRBJ2-5; D unclear. CDR3 in DNA: TGCAGCGTTGAAGATCGGGAGACCCAGTACTTC. The encoded protein is CSVEDRETQYF.